The rows below give T cell receptor beta chains drawn from one sample of a study of blood T cell repertoires in COVID-19. The assay was immunoSEQ multiplex PCR, and TCRdb's table has in-frame clones only and misses some. The sample yields roughly 140,000 clones, over 75% seen once. The material sequenced was peripheral blood. The receptors come from a man aged 50 to 59 with acute or convalescent COVID-19. CDR3s include the opening cysteine and the closing phenylalanine or tryptophan. Each record gives: V gene, D gene, J gene, clone size, CDR3 DNA, CDR3 protein. The D gene is left open where the match is weak. Rows may omit the clone size; those that give it use once, few, many or a size class.

v_call: TRBV27
d_call: NA
j_call: TRBJ2-5
clone_size: once
cdr3_nt: TGTGCCAGCAGTTTGGGGCCCCCCGTTCTTGGGCAAGAGACCCAGTACTTC
cdr3_aa: CASSLGPPVLGQETQYF

v_call: TRBV5-1
d_call: TRBD1
j_call: TRBJ2-1
clone_size: NA
cdr3_nt: TGCGCCAGCAGGCCGCCCGGGACAGGGGGCAATGAGCAGTTCTTC
cdr3_aa: CASRPPGTGGNEQFF

v_call: TRBV11-2
d_call: TRBD2
j_call: TRBJ2-1
clone_size: once
cdr3_nt: TGTGCCAGCAGCTTACCCAGCGGGAAATCCTACAATGAGCAGTTCTTC
cdr3_aa: CASSLPSGKSYNEQFF

v_call: TRBV12-3/TRBV12-4
d_call: NA
j_call: TRBJ1-2
clone_size: NA
cdr3_nt: TGTGCCAGCAGTTTACAGGCGGGCCGTGGCTACACCTTC
cdr3_aa: CASSLQAGRGYTF

v_call: TRBV11-1
d_call: TRBD1
j_call: TRBJ2-5
clone_size: NA
cdr3_nt: TGTGCCAGCGCCAGAGGGACAGGGAGGGAGACCCAGTACTTC
cdr3_aa: CASARGTGRETQYF

v_call: TRBV2
d_call: NA
j_call: TRBJ1-2
clone_size: NA
cdr3_nt: TGTGCCAGCAGTATGGGGCTTTCTTATGACAGCGCTGGCTACACCTTC
cdr3_aa: CASSMGLSYDSAGYTF

v_call: TRBV3-1/TRBV3-2
d_call: TRBD1
j_call: TRBJ1-6
clone_size: NA
cdr3_nt: TGTGCCAGCAGCAGCAGGGGGGATTCACCCCTCCACTTT
cdr3_aa: CASSSRGDSPLHF

v_call: TRBV30
d_call: NA
j_call: TRBJ2-1
clone_size: NA
cdr3_nt: TGTGCCGGCCGGGACTCTCGGTCCTACAATGAGCAGTTCTTC
cdr3_aa: CAGRDSRSYNEQFF

v_call: TRBV18
d_call: TRBD2
j_call: TRBJ2-2
clone_size: NA
cdr3_nt: TGTGCCAGCTCACCAAGGAGCGGGAGTGACACCGGGGAGCTGTTTTTT
cdr3_aa: CASSPRSGSDTGELFF

v_call: TRBV5-4
d_call: NA
j_call: TRBJ1-1
clone_size: NA
cdr3_nt: TGTGCCAGCAGCGCAGATGGGGGGGGAATCACTGAAGCTTTCTTT
cdr3_aa: CASSADGGGITEAFF

v_call: TRBV27
d_call: NA
j_call: TRBJ1-1
clone_size: NA
cdr3_nt: TGTGCCAGCAGTTTCAGGACGGGAGAAGCAAAAGCTTTCTTT
cdr3_aa: CASSFRTGEAKAFF

v_call: TRBV4-2
d_call: NA
j_call: TRBJ2-5
clone_size: once
cdr3_nt: TGTGCCAGCAGCCAACCGCAGGGATCACAAGAGACCCAGTACTTC
cdr3_aa: CASSQPQGSQETQYF

v_call: TRBV7-6
d_call: TRBD1
j_call: TRBJ2-7
clone_size: NA
cdr3_nt: TGTGCCAGCTCCAGGACAGGGGATCCCTACGAGCAGTACTTC
cdr3_aa: CASSRTGDPYEQYF

v_call: TRBV6-5
d_call: TRBD1
j_call: TRBJ1-1
clone_size: NA
cdr3_nt: TGTGCCAGCAGTAGGACAGGGTCCGGGGCGGCTTTCTTT
cdr3_aa: CASSRTGSGAAFF

v_call: TRBV10-3
d_call: TRBD1
j_call: TRBJ1-1
clone_size: NA
cdr3_nt: TGTGCCATCAGTAGGGGTGGGACAGGGGAGTTAAGCACTGAAGCTTTCTTT
cdr3_aa: CAISRGGTGELSTEAFF

v_call: TRBV12-3/TRBV12-4
d_call: NA
j_call: TRBJ1-5
clone_size: NA
cdr3_nt: TGTGCCAGCAAAACAGGCAATCGGCCCCAGCATTTT
cdr3_aa: CASKTGNRPQHF

v_call: TRBV10-3
d_call: NA
j_call: TRBJ2-1
clone_size: NA
cdr3_nt: TGTGCCATCAGTGAACTTAGCGGTGAGTCAGGTGAGCAGTTCTTC
cdr3_aa: CAISELSGESGEQFF

v_call: TRBV28
d_call: NA
j_call: TRBJ2-7
clone_size: NA
cdr3_nt: TGTGCCAGCATGGCTTCATCCCTCGAGCAGTACTTC
cdr3_aa: CASMASSLEQYF